What follows describes a single T cell receptor (beta chain). What antigen it recognizes has not been identified. The record has no base qualities; no much larger clone is one base away. The CDR1 and CDR2 encoded by the germline V gene are SGHNT and YENEEA. Between the V and J ends, shortened by 2 bases and 4 bases respectively, the junction contains 6 bases. Its CDR3 holds 13 amino acids, cysteine through phenylalanine. Solely the CDR3 DNA is kept, with 39 bases framed from the first base. These data belong to a study of T cells after posttransplantation cyclophosphamide (dated by TCRdb to 2015 to 2016). Looking at the study overall: T cell repertoire reconstitution was tracked by TRB sequencing after myeloablative bone marrow transplantation in which posttransplantation cyclophosphamide was used as GVHD prophylaxis. TRA and TRB clonality were tightly correlated in about ten samples, so subsequent TCR analyses focused on TRB only. Antigen receptor sequencing covered samples from approximately 38 PTCy-treated patients and fewer than 20 of their related bone marrow donors. Blood from every one of the roughly 33 PTCy patients who had 1-year posttransplant specimens underwent TRB sequencing. In 3 patients, up to roughly 3 additional blood samples taken between 2 and 5.2 years after transplant also underwent TRB sequencing, as did pretransplant blood from several patients. Public TRB sequences were compared against a database of over 3,000 sequences linked to responses to pathogens, tumor antigens, self-antigens and alloantigens.

Genomic DNA was used for TRB sequencing, which was performed with the immunoSEQ assay at survey resolution or with the hsTCRB kit. The source study handled its data this way. The immunoSEQ software was used for initial read processing, and the LymphoSeq R package was used for repertoire analyses. Clonality was computed as 1 minus normalized Shannon entropy; Gini coefficient was also calculated for each TRB dataset. To infer phenotypes in unsorted samples, TRB sequences from sorted subsets of the recipient or donor were mapped onto unsorted samples from the same recipient. In TCRdb, the immuneACCESS table is reduced to in-frame sequences with V and J assigned. These tables do not hold every clone; where another copy was compared, an unresolved V gene accounts for under half, and the others remain unexplained. V and J calls plus clone size are reproduced from that table; the DNA served to infer D and trimming. The sample contains fewer than 25,000 clones, 95% to 98% of them found a single time. The ten largest clones add up to roughly 0.15% of the sample.

Results the study describes overall, beyond this receptor: At 1-2 months, donor-recipient similarity was low but rose over the first year, and the later blood repertoires were often dominated by donor CD8+ memory clones. The TRB repertoires of T cells infiltrating skin or the GI tract showed only limited overlap with the TRB repertoires found in blood. Across about 49 patients, TRB clonality was highly associated with recipient CMV seropositivity and CMV reactivation, and PTCy diversity was similar to diversity in CNI/methotrexate controls.

Naive T cells were defined as viable CD3+CD4+ or CD3+CD8+ cells that were CCR7+CD45RA+CD45RO-CD95-CD27+CD28+. Peripheral blood samples were provided by related bone marrow donors on the day of marrow donation. Mononuclear cells from peripheral blood and bone marrow were separated by Ficoll-Hypaque density centrifugation and then cryopreserved. Sorting of CD4+ and CD8+ T cells, including naive and memory subsets, was performed by FACS on a FACSAria II. Sequencing was done on a sample of naive CD4+ T cells sorted from PBMCs. The TCR comes from a man in his fifties or sixties in good health, CMV-negative, and a related stem cell transplant donor. Recombination joined TRBV11-3 with TRBJ2-1; TRBD2 might be the D gene, on 5 matching bases. The base sequence is TGTGCCAGCAGCTTAAGGGAGTACAATGAGCAGTTCTTC. The resulting protein is CASSLREYNEQFF.